These 16 T cell receptor beta chains were all obtained from the same sample, sequenced in a study of shared clonotypes between healthy human individuals. Using immunoSEQ multiplex PCR, the repertoire was profiled, and TCRdb retains in-frame clones only, with some absent. The sample has around 2,000,000 clones, roughly 94% seen once; the top ten hold around 0.13%. The sequencing sample was made of naive CD4+ T cells sorted from blood. The subset was: CD45RA+ positively selected. These TCRs come from a young man in good health.

The chain is built from TRBV9 and TRBJ2-1, with 10 bases matching TRBD2. This CDR3 has 17 amino acids. Losses at the gene ends were 3 bases for V and 4 bases for J; bases not matched to a gene: 10. CDR1 is SGDLS, CDR2 YYNGEE, per germline. The CDR3 loop is CASSAHRGLAEYNEQFF. The CDR3 DNA reads as TGTGCCAGCAGCGCCCATCGAGGACTAGCGGAGTACAATGAGCAGTTCTTC.

This clone was picked up a small number of times. In DNA form, the CDR3 reads TGCAGCGTTGTCGCAGGGCCTTCCCAGCATTTT. As protein: CSVVAGPSQHF. The rearrangement links TRBV29-1 to TRBJ1-5; tentatively, D is TRBD1 (5 bases). This CDR3 spans 11 amino acids. Germline V CDR1 and CDR2: SQVTM, ANQGSEA. V dropped 4 bases and J dropped 11 bases, with 12 bases sitting between them.

V gene TRBV6-6 combines with J gene TRBJ2-7, with 7 bases fitting TRBD2. The CDR3 consists of 15 residues. From germline, CDR1 is MNHNY and CDR2 SVGAGI (reference sequence). V shed 3 bases and J 6 bases; nucleotides not matched to a gene: 11. The CDR3 region is CASSYMAGEAPEQYF. The CDR3 region has the DNA TGTGCCAGCAGTTATATGGCGGGAGAGGCTCCCGAGCAGTACTTC.

This clone occurred once. The chain uses TRBV9 and TRBJ1-4, with a possible D match to TRBD1 (5 bases). This CDR3 spans 15 amino acids. The V gene lost 0 bases and the J gene lost 7 bases, with 13 bases spanning the gap. Germline CDR1 reads SGDLS; CDR2 reads YYNGEE. CDR3 residues: CASSVDEGIGEKLFF. CDR3 DNA sequence: TGTGCCAGCAGCGTAGATGAGGGGATCGGTGAAAAACTGTTTTTT.

The genes are TRBV4-3 and TRBJ2-5; 13 bases match TRBD2. CDR3 size: 18 residues. The germline V gene has CDR1 LGHNA and CDR2 YSLEER. Germline trimming cut 1 base from V and 4 bases from J; bases unmatched to any gene: 9. The CDR3 is CASSQAGRTSGSGETQYF. For the CDR3, the DNA is TGCGCCAGCAGCCAAGCAGGGCGGACTAGCGGGAGTGGAGAGACCCAGTACTTC.

This chain links TRBV6-5 with TRBJ2-2; 8 positions agree with TRBD2. This CDR3 is built from 13 residues. V was pared by 6 bases and J by 8 bases, with 5 bases of the junction left unmatched. CDR1 MNHEY and CDR2 SVGAGI come from the germline V gene. The CDR3 nucleotides are TGTGCCAGCAGGGACCCTAGCGGGGGGGAGCTGTTTTTT. This codes for CASRDPSGGELFF.

In the case of this clone: This CDR3 is also generated by other DNA sequences in the sample. The chain is built from TRBV4-1 and TRBJ1-5; D not resolved. Trimming removed 0 bases from V and 5 bases from J, with 5 bases in between. This CDR3 comprises 13 residues. Germline V gives CDR1 MGHRA, CDR2 YSYEKL. CDR3 sequence reads: CASSQERDQPQHF. The CDR3 DNA is TGCGCCAGCAGCCAAGAGCGGGATCAGCCCCAGCATTTT.

J is TRBJ2-1 and V is TRBV7-9; 10 bases are a match to TRBD2. This CDR3 contains 15 residues. The germline V gene has CDR1 SEHNR and CDR2 FQNEAQ (reference sequence). V shed 1 base and J 7 bases; nucleotides not matched to a gene: 4. CDR3 residues: CASSLVGSGGNEQFF. The DNA for the CDR3 is TGTGCCAGCAGCTTAGTTGGTAGCGGGGGGAATGAGCAGTTCTTC.

V usage is TRBV19 and J usage is TRBJ2-4; D is perhaps TRBD1 or TRBD2 (5 bases each). The germline V gene has CDR1 LNHDA and CDR2 SQIVND (reference sequence). The CDR3 spans 16 residues. The ends were cut back, 4 bases at V and 0 bases at J, with 13 bases in the middle. CDR3 sequence: CASSTPGPGAKNIQYF. The DNA of the CDR3 is TGTGCCAGTAGTACCCCGGGGCCAGGAGCCAAAAACATTCAGTACTTC. The whole variable domain, remainder taken from reference TRBV19 and TRBJ2-4, is DGGITQSPKYLFRKEGQNVTLSCEQNLNHDAMYWYRQDPGQGLRLIYYSQIVNDFQKGDIAEGYSVSREKKESFPLTVTSAQKNPTAFYLCASSTPGPGAKNIQYFGAGTRLSVL.

The genes are TRBV7-2 and TRBJ1-5; tentatively, D is TRBD1 (5 bases). The CDR3 consists of 15 residues. The germline V gene encodes CDR1 SGHTA and CDR2 FQGNSA. V gave up 5 bases and J gave up 7 bases, with 18 bases separating them. As DNA, the CDR3 is TGTGCCAGCAGCGTGGGACTTGTGACTTTACAGCCCCAGCATTTT. This encodes CASSVGLVTLQPQHF.

With regard to this clone: Other DNA sequences in the same sample also yield this CDR3. The V call is TRBV30, the J call TRBJ2-2, with 9 bases fitting TRBD1. The CDR3 is 14 residues long. J lost 1 base, V lost 7 bases, and 4 bases had no gene match. Per the germline V gene, CDR1 is GTSNPN and CDR2 is SVGIG (reference sequence). The CDR3 loop is CASQGQGNTGELFF. For the CDR3, the DNA is TGTGCCTCGCAGGGACAGGGGAACACCGGGGAGCTGTTTTTT.

The chain joins TRBV5-6 to TRBJ2-1, with D perhaps TRBD2 (6 bases). The germline CDR1 and CDR2 sequences are SGHDT and YYEEEE. V was shortened by 4 bases and J by 4 bases, with 18 bases between the two germline ends. This CDR3 is built from 16 residues. This chain's CDR3 is CASSLVLGSGYNEQFF. The CDR3 DNA reads as TGTGCCAGCAGCCTAGTCCTCGGGAGTGGATACAATGAGCAGTTCTTC.

This chain uses TRBV2 with TRBJ2-1, with a possible D match to TRBD1 (6 bases). The germline gives CDR1 SNHLY, CDR2 FYNNEI. Between the trimmed V and J ends, which lost 10 bases and 1 base, there was a span of 14 bases. The CDR3 length is 14 residues. The CDR3 region has the DNA TGTGCCACCCAAGGGGGAGTTTCCTACAATGAGCAGTTCTTC. It specifies CATQGGVSYNEQFF.

Concerning this clone itself: Other DNA sequences from this sample encode an identical CDR3 as well. The chain is built from TRBV7-9 and TRBJ2-3; 7 bases are shared with TRBD2. Germline CDR1 SEHNR, CDR2 FQNEAQ (reference sequence). CDR3 size: 15 residues. V was pared by 6 bases and J by 0 bases, with 6 bases of the junction left unmatched. CDR3 sequence (DNA): TGTGCCAGCAGTCTACTAGCGTTTAGCACAGATACGCAGTATTTT. Its translation is CASSLLAFSTDTQYF.

This clone appeared a few times. The chain employs TRBV5-4 and TRBJ1-2, with D possibly being TRBD1 (5 bases). The length of the CDR3 is 14 residues. Trimming cost V 1 base and J 4 bases, with 11 bases left between them. CDR1 is SGHNT and CDR2 is YYREEE in the germline V gene (reference sequence). The CDR3 DNA is TGTGCCAGCAGCTTGACTCAGACAGCCTATGGCTACACCTTC. Amino acid sequence: CASSLTQTAYGYTF.

The gene calls are TRBV10-2 and TRBJ1-1; D remains ambiguous. Germline V gene lookup returns CDR1 WSHSY and CDR2 SAAADI. The CDR3 is made up of 12 amino acids. The V end was cut by 6 bases, the J end by 0 bases, with 5 bases between. This CDR3 is CASRYMNTEAFF. In nucleotides, the CDR3 is TGCGCCAGCAGGTACATGAACACTGAAGCTTTCTTT.